A selection of T cell receptor beta chains follows, all from one sample in a study of a mutant IDH1 vaccine in newly diagnosed glioma. This table comes from immunoSEQ multiplex PCR, and its TCRdb copy is limited to in-frame clones, with some not included. The top ten hold under 20% of the sample, which has about 54,000 clones, 70% to 90% seen once. Sequenced material: PBMCs, taken from a glioma patient treated with radiotherapy, temozolomide or both. Receptors were obtained from a man aged 18 to 29 with glioma. Each CDR3 is given without its conserved first and last residue.

j_gene: TRBJ2-3; v_gene: TRBV7-2; CDR3aa: ASSLRAGGIGDTQY
j_gene: TRBJ1-2; v_gene: TRBV25-1; CDR3aa: ASSVADSYGYT
j_gene: TRBJ1-2; v_gene: TRBV6-5; CDR3aa: ASRATTPPNGYT
j_gene: TRBJ1-2; v_gene: TRBV5-1; CDR3aa: ASSLVQGADGYT
j_gene: TRBJ1-1; v_gene: TRBV6-4; CDR3aa: ASSDSDTEAF
j_gene: TRBJ1-1; v_gene: TRBV18; CDR3aa: ASSPGQVTEAF
j_gene: TRBJ1-2; v_gene: TRBV27; CDR3aa: ASSLEGLGGYT
j_gene: TRBJ2-3; v_gene: TRBV19; CDR3aa: ASSWDGRGTQY
j_gene: TRBJ1-5; v_gene: TRBV28; CDR3aa: ASSLLLRPQH
j_gene: TRBJ2-3; v_gene: TRBV5-1; CDR3aa: ASSSRQGWDTQY
j_gene: TRBJ2-2; v_gene: TRBV4-3; CDR3aa: ASSQEAERELF
j_gene: TRBJ1-2; v_gene: TRBV6-5; CDR3aa: ASSYRGAEGGYT
j_gene: TRBJ2-7; v_gene: TRBV4-2; CDR3aa: ASSQVGQDDEQY
j_gene: TRBJ2-1; v_gene: TRBV27; CDR3aa: ASKKTSSYNEQF
j_gene: TRBJ1-2; v_gene: TRBV4-1; CDR3aa: ASSQPGTGGEGANYGYT
j_gene: TRBJ1-2; v_gene: TRBV11-1; CDR3aa: ASSLRRNYGYT
j_gene: TRBJ1-1; v_gene: TRBV29-1; CDR3aa: SGMTTEAF
j_gene: TRBJ2-1; v_gene: TRBV5-1; CDR3aa: ASSPNRRGSYNEQF
j_gene: TRBJ2-2; v_gene: TRBV25-1; CDR3aa: ASSTGIGGELF
j_gene: TRBJ2-7; v_gene: TRBV29-1; CDR3aa: SVEGGRGSYEQY
j_gene: TRBJ1-4; v_gene: TRBV6-1; CDR3aa: ASHHNVREKLF
j_gene: TRBJ1-2; v_gene: TRBV5-1; CDR3aa: ASSLSSSTGYT
j_gene: TRBJ2-7; v_gene: TRBV21-1; CDR3aa: ASSKAGVIPLYCKQY
j_gene: TRBJ1-5; v_gene: TRBV30; CDR3aa: AWRVPGGSNQPQH
j_gene: TRBJ1-1; v_gene: TRBV10-3; CDR3aa: AITQGLNTEAF
j_gene: TRBJ1-1; v_gene: TRBV4-2; CDR3aa: ASSQAGAGLNTEAF
j_gene: TRBJ2-1; v_gene: TRBV5-1; CDR3aa: ASSVPGLFNEQF
j_gene: TRBJ1-6; v_gene: TRBV30; CDR3aa: AWSFRLYNSPLH
j_gene: TRBJ1-1; v_gene: TRBV6-1; CDR3aa: ASSPQGALGTEAF
j_gene: TRBJ1-5; v_gene: TRBV4-1; CDR3aa: ASSQVINQPQH
j_gene: TRBJ2-7; v_gene: TRBV6-5; CDR3aa: ASSYSDRVEQY
j_gene: TRBJ1-4; v_gene: TRBV28; CDR3aa: ASSLRRREKLF
j_gene: TRBJ2-7; v_gene: TRBV6-1; CDR3aa: ASSEGKSYEQY
j_gene: TRBJ1-5; v_gene: TRBV2; CDR3aa: ASRVFTGGSNQPQH
j_gene: TRBJ2-1; v_gene: TRBV13; CDR3aa: ASSWTGGVNNEQF
j_gene: TRBJ1-4; v_gene: TRBV6-5; CDR3aa: ASSYRGQTNEKLF
j_gene: TRBJ2-3; v_gene: TRBV5-5; CDR3aa: ASSFLAGGPPQY
j_gene: TRBJ2-5; v_gene: TRBV5-1; CDR3aa: ASRHIAGGETQY
j_gene: TRBJ2-3; v_gene: TRBV7-2; CDR3aa: ASSPGRDTDTQY
j_gene: TRBJ2-7; v_gene: TRBV28; CDR3aa: ASSAGQGPWTLLDEQY
j_gene: TRBJ1-1; v_gene: TRBV18; CDR3aa: ASSPRTGQRNTEAF
j_gene: TRBJ1-1; v_gene: TRBV4-2; CDR3aa: ASSQGARSMNTEAF
j_gene: TRBJ2-1; v_gene: TRBV4-3; CDR3aa: ASSQEGRANEQF
j_gene: TRBJ1-1; v_gene: TRBV6-5; CDR3aa: ASSNYRATEAF
j_gene: TRBJ1-1; v_gene: TRBV2; CDR3aa: ASSEWGGSPEAF
j_gene: TRBJ1-1; v_gene: TRBV18; CDR3aa: ASSPGVQGREAF
j_gene: TRBJ2-7; v_gene: TRBV5-8; CDR3aa: ASSLYQGDYEQY
j_gene: TRBJ1-1; v_gene: TRBV30; CDR3aa: AWTSGQGLNTEAF
j_gene: TRBJ1-3; v_gene: TRBV29-1; CDR3aa: SVLASLENTIY
j_gene: TRBJ2-1; v_gene: TRBV30; CDR3aa: AWSPDSYSYNEQF
j_gene: TRBJ1-1; v_gene: TRBV6-5; CDR3aa: ASNRDRGLGTEAF
j_gene: TRBJ1-4; v_gene: TRBV4-1; CDR3aa: ASSPWTGGAGVNEKLF
j_gene: TRBJ1-1; v_gene: TRBV9; CDR3aa: ASSVAPRAVNTEAF
j_gene: TRBJ2-7; v_gene: TRBV19; CDR3aa: ASRGAPVYEQY